The clone carrying this TCR beta chain has just a few counts. This sample was taken from a study of human T cells and chemical hapten exposure. TCRdb reprocessed the RACE reads via MiXCR and lists one record per CDR3 protein. The sample has around 260,000 distinct CDR3 sequences, more than 6.5% seen once. Time point in this sample: pre-sensitization, week 0. Treatment in this sample: therapeutic diphenylcyclopropenone sensitization with weekly scalp DPC. The CDR3 consists of 12 residues. Trimming removed 7 bases from V and 4 bases from J, with 10 bases in between. The V gene's germline CDR1 is ENHRY and CDR2 SYGVKD.

This receptor was identified in a middle-aged woman with alopecia areata. Some clones in this sample may be carry-over from other donors' samples. The sequencing here drew on whole blood, taken in connection with sensitization to the hapten diphenylcyclopropenone (DPC). The V call is TRBV10-3, the J call TRBJ1-2; D is unclear. Here the CDR3 DNA reads TGTGCCATCAACGGCGGACTCTATGGCTACACCTTC. Translated: CAINGGLYGYTF.